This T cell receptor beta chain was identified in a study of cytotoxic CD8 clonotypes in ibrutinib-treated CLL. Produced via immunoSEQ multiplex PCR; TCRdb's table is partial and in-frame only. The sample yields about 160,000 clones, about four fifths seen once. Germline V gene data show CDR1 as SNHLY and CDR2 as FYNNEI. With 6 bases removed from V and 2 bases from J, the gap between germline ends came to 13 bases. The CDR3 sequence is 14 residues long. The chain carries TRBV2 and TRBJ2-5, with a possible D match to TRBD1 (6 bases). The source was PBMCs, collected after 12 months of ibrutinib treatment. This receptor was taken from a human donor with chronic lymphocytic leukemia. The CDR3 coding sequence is TGTGCCAGCAGCCCGGGACACCTTCAAGAGACCCAGTACTTC. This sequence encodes CASSPGHLQETQYF.